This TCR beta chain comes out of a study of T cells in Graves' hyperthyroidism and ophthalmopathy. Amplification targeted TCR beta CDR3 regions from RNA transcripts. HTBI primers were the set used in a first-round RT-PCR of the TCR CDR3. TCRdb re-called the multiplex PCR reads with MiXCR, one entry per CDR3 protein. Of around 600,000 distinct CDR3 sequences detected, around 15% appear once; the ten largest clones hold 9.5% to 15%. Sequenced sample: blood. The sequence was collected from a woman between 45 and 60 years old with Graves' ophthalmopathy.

Here the CDR3 DNA reads TGTGCCAGCAGCCCACTAGCGGGAGTAGTAGATACGCAGTATTTT. This sequence encodes CASSPLAGVVDTQYF. The gene calls are TRBV3-1 and TRBJ2-3; 11 bases are a match to TRBD2. Germline CDR1 reads LGHDT; CDR2 reads YNNKEL (reference sequence). The length of the CDR3 is 15 residues. The V and J ends lost 4 bases and 5 bases, in that order; junction bases with no gene match: 5.